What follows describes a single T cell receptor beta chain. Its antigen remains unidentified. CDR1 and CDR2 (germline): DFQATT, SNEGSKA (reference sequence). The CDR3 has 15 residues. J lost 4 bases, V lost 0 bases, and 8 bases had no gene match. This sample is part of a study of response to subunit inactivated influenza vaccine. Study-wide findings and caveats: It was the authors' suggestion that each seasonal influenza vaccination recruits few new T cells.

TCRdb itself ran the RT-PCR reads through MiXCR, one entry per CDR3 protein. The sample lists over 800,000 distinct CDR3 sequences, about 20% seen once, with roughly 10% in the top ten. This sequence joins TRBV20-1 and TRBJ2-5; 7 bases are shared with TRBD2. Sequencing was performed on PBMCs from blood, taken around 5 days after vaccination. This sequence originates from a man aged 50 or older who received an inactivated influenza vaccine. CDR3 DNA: TGCAGTGCTAGAGATGGGCTAGCGGTCGGAGAGACCCAGTACTTC. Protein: CSARDGLAVGETQYF.